This TCR beta chain was sequenced for a study of blood T cell repertoires in COVID-19. Produced via immunoSEQ multiplex PCR; TCRdb's table is partial and in-frame only. The data hold a few hundred thousand clones, with 90% observed a single time. The length of the CDR3 is 13 residues. The ends were cut back, 8 bases at V and 7 bases at J, with 20 bases in the middle. Germline V gives CDR1 GTSNPN, CDR2 SVGIG (reference sequence). The V and J genes are TRBV30 and TRBJ1-2; a possible D gene is TRBD1 (6 bases). This TCR came from a young woman with acute COVID-19. The sequencing sample was made of PBMCs or T cells enriched from blood (not recorded which). The CDR3: CARLPGQGGGYTF. The CDR3 region has the DNA TGTGCCCGCTTGCCGGGACAAGGGGGTGGCTACACCTTC.